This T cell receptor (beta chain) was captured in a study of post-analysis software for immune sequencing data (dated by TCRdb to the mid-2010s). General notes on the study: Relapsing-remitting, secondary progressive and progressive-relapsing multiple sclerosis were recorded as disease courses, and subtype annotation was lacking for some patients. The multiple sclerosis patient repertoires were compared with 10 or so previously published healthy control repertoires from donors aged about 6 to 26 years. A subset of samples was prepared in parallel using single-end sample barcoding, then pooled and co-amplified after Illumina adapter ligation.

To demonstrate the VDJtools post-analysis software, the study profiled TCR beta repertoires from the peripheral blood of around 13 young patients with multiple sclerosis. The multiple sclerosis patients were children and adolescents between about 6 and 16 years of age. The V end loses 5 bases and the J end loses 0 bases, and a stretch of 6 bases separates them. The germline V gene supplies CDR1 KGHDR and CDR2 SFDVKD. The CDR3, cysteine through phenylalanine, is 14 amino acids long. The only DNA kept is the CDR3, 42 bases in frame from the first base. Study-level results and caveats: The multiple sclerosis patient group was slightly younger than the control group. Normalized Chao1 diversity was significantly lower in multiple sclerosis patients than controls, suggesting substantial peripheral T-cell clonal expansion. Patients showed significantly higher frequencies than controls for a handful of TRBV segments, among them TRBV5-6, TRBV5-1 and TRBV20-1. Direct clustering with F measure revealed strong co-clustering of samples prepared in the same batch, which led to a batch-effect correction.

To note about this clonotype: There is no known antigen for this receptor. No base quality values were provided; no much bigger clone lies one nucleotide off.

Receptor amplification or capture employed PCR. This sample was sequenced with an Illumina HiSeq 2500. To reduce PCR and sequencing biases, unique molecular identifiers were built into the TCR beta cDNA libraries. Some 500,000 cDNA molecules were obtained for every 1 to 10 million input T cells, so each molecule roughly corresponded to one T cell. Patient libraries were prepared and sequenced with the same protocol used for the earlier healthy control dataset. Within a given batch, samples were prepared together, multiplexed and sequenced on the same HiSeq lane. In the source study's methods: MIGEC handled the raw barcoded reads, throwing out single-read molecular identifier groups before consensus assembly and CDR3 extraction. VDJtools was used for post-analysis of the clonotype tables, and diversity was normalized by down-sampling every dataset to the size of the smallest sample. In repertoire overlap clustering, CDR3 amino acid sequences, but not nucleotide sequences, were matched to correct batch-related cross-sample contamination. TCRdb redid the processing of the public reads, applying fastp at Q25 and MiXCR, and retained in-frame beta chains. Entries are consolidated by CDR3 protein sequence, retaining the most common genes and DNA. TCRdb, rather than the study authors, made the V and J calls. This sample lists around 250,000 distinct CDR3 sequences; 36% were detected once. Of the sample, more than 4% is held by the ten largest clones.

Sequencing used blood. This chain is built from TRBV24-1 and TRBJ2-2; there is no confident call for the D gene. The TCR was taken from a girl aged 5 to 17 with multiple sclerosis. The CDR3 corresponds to CATSGVANTGELFF. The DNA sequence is TGTGCCACCAGTGGCGTAGCGAACACCGGGGAGCTGTTTTTT.